One TCR beta chain is described in this entry. These data come from a study of long-term antiretroviral therapy in people with HIV. Post-ART PBMC samples numbered at least two per donor, and pre-ART ones at least one. Run at survey level, the immunoSEQ assay was version v3.0. Some clones are missing from TCRdb's copy, which holds only in-frame ones; the method was immunoSEQ multiplex PCR. Of tens of thousands of clones listed, around 82% were seen once; the top ten hold roughly 7.9%. V lost 4 bases and J 5 bases, leaving 17 bases between the germline ends. CDR3 length: 16 residues. From germline, CDR1 is SGHNT and CDR2 YENEEA.

This clonotype was sampled from a man aged 18 to 30 with HIV. The chain employs TRBV11-3 and TRBJ1-4; weak D call: TRBD1 (6 bases). The material sequenced was unsorted PBMCs, taken 0.4 years before starting antiretroviral therapy. In DNA form, the CDR3 reads TGTGCCAGCAGCTGGTGCATACAGGGAGGAAATGAAAAACTGTTTTTT. Its translation: CASSWCIQGGNEKLFF.